This TCR beta chain stems from a study of T cells in Graves' hyperthyroidism and ophthalmopathy. RNA transcripts gave rise to amplified TCR beta CDR3 regions. First-round RT-PCR with HTBI primers amplified the TCR CDR3 region. TCRdb re-called the multiplex PCR reads with MiXCR, one entry per CDR3 protein. This table has roughly 500,000 distinct CDR3 sequences, just over 45% appearing once. Uncontrolled infection, other autoimmune disease, pregnancy or lactation led to exclusion. Whole-study findings and limits: Researchers found most expanded thyroid clonotypes above 0.001 in blood as well. Prediction of ophthalmopathy progression came a median around 6.1 months pre-onset.

This clonotype has only one observation. The antigen remains unidentified. Trimming at V came to 5 bases and at J to 5 bases, leaving 6 bases not matched to a gene. CDR1 MNHEY and CDR2 SVGAGI come from the germline V gene. The CDR3 runs 14 residues. The receptor was isolated from an adult woman with Graves' disease, either hyperthyroidism or ophthalmopathy (not recorded which). Sequenced input: peripheral blood or thyroid tissue (not recorded which). This chain links TRBV6-5 with TRBJ1-5; 7 bases align to TRBD1. The CDR3: CASSLRDRHQPQHF. CDR3 bases: TGTGCCAGCAGTCTGAGGGACAGACATCAGCCCCAGCATTTT.